A selection of T cell receptor beta chains follows, all from one sample in a study of cytomegalovirus exposure and HLA in healthy donors. Clones were read by immunoSEQ multiplex PCR, and TCRdb kept only the in-frame ones, dropping some. This sample yields some 130,000 clones, of which around three quarters are seen a single time; 4.8% belongs to the top ten. The sequencing input was PBMCs. These receptor sequences come from a man in his thirties or forties in good health. Both conserved end residues are trimmed from each CDR3. The order of the fields is J gene, V gene, CDR3 protein.

J gene: TRBJ1-1; V gene: TRBV7-9; CDR3 protein: SSSLGQITEAF
J gene: TRBJ2-7; V gene: TRBV27; CDR3 protein: ASSGQDSSYEQY
J gene: TRBJ2-7; V gene: TRBV10-2; CDR3 protein: ASSPPTGANYEQY
J gene: TRBJ2-1; V gene: TRBV19; CDR3 protein: ASSPQGGEQF
J gene: TRBJ2-7; V gene: TRBV7-2; CDR3 protein: ASSLARAGAYEQY
J gene: TRBJ2-7; V gene: TRBV27; CDR3 protein: ASYSSSYEQY
J gene: TRBJ2-4; V gene: TRBV9; CDR3 protein: ASSATSGRAVQY
J gene: TRBJ2-1; V gene: TRBV7-2; CDR3 protein: ASSPPPGQGFGQF
J gene: TRBJ2-1; V gene: TRBV30; CDR3 protein: AWSVLSSGGRRSSYNEQF
J gene: TRBJ2-7; V gene: TRBV25-1; CDR3 protein: ASGRSYEQY
J gene: TRBJ1-1; V gene: TRBV19; CDR3 protein: ASSISPSEPEAF
J gene: TRBJ1-3; V gene: TRBV5-1; CDR3 protein: ASSSGQVYSGNTIY
J gene: TRBJ1-4; V gene: TRBV19; CDR3 protein: ASSTQGAVEKLF
J gene: TRBJ2-3; V gene: TRBV19; CDR3 protein: ASSIGGRADTQY
J gene: TRBJ2-7; V gene: TRBV6-4; CDR3 protein: ASREEGGGSHEQY
J gene: NA; V gene: TRBV6-1; CDR3 protein: ASSELREGLYEQY
J gene: TRBJ2-7; V gene: TRBV11-2; CDR3 protein: ASSSQDYEQY
J gene: TRBJ1-2; V gene: TRBV18; CDR3 protein: ASSPGGQSYGYT
J gene: TRBJ2-1; V gene: TRBV5-1; CDR3 protein: ASSTQGLAGVGQF
J gene: TRBJ1-2; V gene: TRBV30; CDR3 protein: AWSAGGWYGYT
J gene: TRBJ1-4; V gene: TRBV18; CDR3 protein: ASSFDRGNEKLF
J gene: TRBJ2-7; V gene: TRBV21-1; CDR3 protein: ASSKKDRGSVEQY
J gene: TRBJ2-1; V gene: TRBV7-3; CDR3 protein: ASSLRAGSYNEQF
J gene: TRBJ2-5; V gene: TRBV30; CDR3 protein: AWSLLGLVGTQY
J gene: TRBJ2-2; V gene: TRBV7-8; CDR3 protein: ASSSPTSGGNTGELF
J gene: TRBJ2-5; V gene: TRBV28; CDR3 protein: ASSFGLAGVGETQY
J gene: TRBJ2-7; V gene: TRBV6-5; CDR3 protein: ASSQKGVYEQY
J gene: TRBJ2-2; V gene: TRBV15; CDR3 protein: ATSRTSSGRAPNTGELF
J gene: TRBJ2-1; V gene: TRBV4-3; CDR3 protein: ASSQVAGSTYNEQF
J gene: TRBJ2-3; V gene: TRBV6-6; CDR3 protein: ASNQADTQY
J gene: TRBJ2-7; V gene: TRBV7-8; CDR3 protein: ASSSGAGGPREQY
J gene: TRBJ2-7; V gene: TRBV27; CDR3 protein: ASPFTDARVPYEQY
J gene: TRBJ2-5; V gene: TRBV29-1; CDR3 protein: SGSGTSGQETQY
J gene: TRBJ2-7; V gene: TRBV5-8; CDR3 protein: ASSPLAGAAYEQY
J gene: TRBJ2-5; V gene: TRBV4-1; CDR3 protein: ASSQRGVGGEEETQY
J gene: TRBJ2-7; V gene: TRBV4-1; CDR3 protein: ASSRTAQGSYEQY
J gene: TRBJ2-7; V gene: TRBV7-9; CDR3 protein: ASTPTSGYEQY
J gene: TRBJ2-1; V gene: TRBV7-2; CDR3 protein: ASSLEPSVQQF
J gene: TRBJ2-3; V gene: TRBV6-1; CDR3 protein: ASSQLGGLPDTQY
J gene: TRBJ2-2; V gene: TRBV19; CDR3 protein: ASNGPNTGELF
J gene: TRBJ2-2; V gene: TRBV27; CDR3 protein: ASSPQGAWELF
J gene: TRBJ1-5; V gene: TRBV28; CDR3 protein: ASSPSGPYQPQH
J gene: TRBJ1-5; V gene: TRBV10-1; CDR3 protein: ASRKGATDNSNQPQH
J gene: TRBJ1-4; V gene: TRBV25-1; CDR3 protein: ASSEQAGDEKLF
J gene: TRBJ1-1; V gene: TRBV28; CDR3 protein: ASRNGWRGTEAF